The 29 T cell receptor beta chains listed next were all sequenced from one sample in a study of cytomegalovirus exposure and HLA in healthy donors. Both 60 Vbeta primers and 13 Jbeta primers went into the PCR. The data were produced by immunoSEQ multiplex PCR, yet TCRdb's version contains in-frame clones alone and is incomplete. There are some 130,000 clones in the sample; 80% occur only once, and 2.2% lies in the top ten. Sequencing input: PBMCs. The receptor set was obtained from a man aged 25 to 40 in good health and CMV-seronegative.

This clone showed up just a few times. The CDR3 loop reads CAISATQGYEQYF. As DNA, the CDR3 is TGTGCCATCAGCGCGACACAGGGCTACGAGCAGTACTTC. The chain joins TRBV10-3 to TRBJ2-5; weak D call: TRBD1 (6 bases). The J call is doubtful: the DNA matches TRBJ2-7 better. The CDR3 consists of 13 residues. The germline gives CDR1 ENHRY, CDR2 SYGVKD.

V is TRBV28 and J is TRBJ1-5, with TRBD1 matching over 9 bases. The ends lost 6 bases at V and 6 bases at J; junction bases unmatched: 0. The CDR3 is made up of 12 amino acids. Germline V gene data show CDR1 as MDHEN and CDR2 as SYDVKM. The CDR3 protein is CASRTGGQPQHF. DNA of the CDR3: TGTGCCAGCAGGACAGGGGGTCAGCCCCAGCATTTT.

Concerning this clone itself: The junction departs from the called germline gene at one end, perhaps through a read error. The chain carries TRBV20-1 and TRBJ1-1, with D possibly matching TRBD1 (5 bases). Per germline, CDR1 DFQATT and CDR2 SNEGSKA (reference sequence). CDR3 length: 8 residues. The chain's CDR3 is CSGRGGVF. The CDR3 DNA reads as TGCAGTGGGCGGGGAGGGGTCTTT.

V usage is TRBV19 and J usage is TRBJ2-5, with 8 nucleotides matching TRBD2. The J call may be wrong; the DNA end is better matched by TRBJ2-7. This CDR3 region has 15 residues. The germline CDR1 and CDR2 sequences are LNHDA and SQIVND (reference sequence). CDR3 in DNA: TGTGCCAGTACCCCCCTAGCGGGTGACCCCTACGAGCAGTACTTC. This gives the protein CASTPLAGDPYEQYF.

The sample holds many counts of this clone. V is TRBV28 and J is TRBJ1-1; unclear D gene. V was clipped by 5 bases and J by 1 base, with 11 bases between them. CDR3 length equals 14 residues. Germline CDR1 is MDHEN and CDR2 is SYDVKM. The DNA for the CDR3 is TGTGCCAGCAGTCCCCCCCATAGGAACACTGAAGCTTTCTTT. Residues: CASSPPHRNTEAFF.

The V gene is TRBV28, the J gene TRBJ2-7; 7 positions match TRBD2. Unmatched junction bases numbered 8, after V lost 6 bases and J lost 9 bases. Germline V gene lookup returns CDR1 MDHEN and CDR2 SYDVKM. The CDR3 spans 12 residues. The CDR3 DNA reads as TGTGCCAGCAGCCTGGGCGGGGGATGGCAGTACTTC. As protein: CASSLGGGWQYF.

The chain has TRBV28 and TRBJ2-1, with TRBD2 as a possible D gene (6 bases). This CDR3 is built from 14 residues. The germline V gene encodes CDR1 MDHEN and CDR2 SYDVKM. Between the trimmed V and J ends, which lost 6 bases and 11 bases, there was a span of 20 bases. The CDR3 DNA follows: TGTGCCAGCAGCCATCAAAGGGACTTACCAAAGCAGTTCTTC. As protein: CASSHQRDLPKQFF.

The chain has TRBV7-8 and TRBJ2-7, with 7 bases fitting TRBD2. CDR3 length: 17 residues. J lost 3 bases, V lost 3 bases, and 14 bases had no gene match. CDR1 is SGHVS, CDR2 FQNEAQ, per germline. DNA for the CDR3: TGTGCCAGCAGCTTGGGGGTGGGGGAGGGTTTGATCTACGAGCAGTACTTC. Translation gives CASSLGVGEGLIYEQYF.

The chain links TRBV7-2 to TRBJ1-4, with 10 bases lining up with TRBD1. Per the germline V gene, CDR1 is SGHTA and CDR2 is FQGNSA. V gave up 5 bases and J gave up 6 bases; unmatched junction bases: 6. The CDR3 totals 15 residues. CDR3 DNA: TGTGCCAGCAGCCCGCGGACAGGGGGGGATGAAAAACTGTTTTTT. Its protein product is CASSPRTGGDEKLFF. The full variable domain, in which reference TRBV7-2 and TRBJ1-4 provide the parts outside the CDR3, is GAGVSQSPSNKVTEKGKDVELRCDPISGHTALYWYRQSLGQGLEFLIYFQGNSAPDKSGLPSDRFSAERTGGSVSTLTIQRTQQEDSAVYLCASSPRTGGDEKLFFGSGTQLSVL.

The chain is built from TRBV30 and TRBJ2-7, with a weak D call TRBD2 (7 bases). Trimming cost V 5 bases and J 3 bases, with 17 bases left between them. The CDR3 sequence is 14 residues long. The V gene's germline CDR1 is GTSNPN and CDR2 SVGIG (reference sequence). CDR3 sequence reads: CAWGEGGSLYEQYF. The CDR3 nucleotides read TGTGCCTGGGGGGAGGGGGGTTCCCTCTACGAGCAGTACTTC.

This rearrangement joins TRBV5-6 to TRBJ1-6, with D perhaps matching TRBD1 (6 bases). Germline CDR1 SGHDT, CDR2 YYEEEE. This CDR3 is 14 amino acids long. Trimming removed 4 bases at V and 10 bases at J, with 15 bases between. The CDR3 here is CASSELYRDSPLHF. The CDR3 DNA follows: TGTGCCAGCAGCGAATTATACAGGGACTCACCCCTCCACTTT.

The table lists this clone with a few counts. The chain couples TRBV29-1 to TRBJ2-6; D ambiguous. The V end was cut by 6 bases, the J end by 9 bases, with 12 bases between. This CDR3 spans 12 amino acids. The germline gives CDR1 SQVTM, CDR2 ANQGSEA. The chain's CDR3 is CSVASAGNVLTF. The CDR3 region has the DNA TGCAGCGTCGCCTCCGCAGGCAACGTCCTGACTTTC.

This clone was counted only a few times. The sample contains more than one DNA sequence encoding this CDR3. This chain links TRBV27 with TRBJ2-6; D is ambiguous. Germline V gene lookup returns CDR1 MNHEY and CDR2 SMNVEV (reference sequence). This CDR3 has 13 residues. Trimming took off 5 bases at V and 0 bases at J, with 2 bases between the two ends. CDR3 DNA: TGTGCCAGCAGTCTCTCTGGGGCCAACGTCCTGACTTTC. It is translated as CASSLSGANVLTF.

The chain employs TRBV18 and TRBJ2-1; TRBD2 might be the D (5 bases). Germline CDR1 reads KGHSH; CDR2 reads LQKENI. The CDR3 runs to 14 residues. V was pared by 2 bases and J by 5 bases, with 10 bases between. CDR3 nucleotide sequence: TGTGCCAGCTCACCAAGACTACCCGACAATGAGCAGTTCTTC. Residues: CASSPRLPDNEQFF.

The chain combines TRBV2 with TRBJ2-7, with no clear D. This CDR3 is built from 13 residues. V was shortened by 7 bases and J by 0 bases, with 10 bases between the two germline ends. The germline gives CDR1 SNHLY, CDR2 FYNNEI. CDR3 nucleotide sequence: TGTGCCAGCACCCCGCCGAGCTCCTACGAGCAGTACTTC. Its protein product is CASTPPSSYEQYF.

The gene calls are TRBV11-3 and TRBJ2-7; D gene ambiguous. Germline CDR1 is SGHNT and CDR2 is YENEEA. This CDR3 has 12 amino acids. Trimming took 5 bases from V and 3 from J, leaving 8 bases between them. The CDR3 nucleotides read TGTGCCAGCAGCGCAGGTGGCTACGAGCAGTACTTC. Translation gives CASSAGGYEQYF.

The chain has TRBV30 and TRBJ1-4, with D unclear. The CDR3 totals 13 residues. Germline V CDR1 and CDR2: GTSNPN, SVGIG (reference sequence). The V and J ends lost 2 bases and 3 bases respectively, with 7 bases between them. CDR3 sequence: CAWSPLSNEKLFF. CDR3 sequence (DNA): TGTGCCTGGAGTCCCCTTTCTAATGAAAAACTGTTTTTT.

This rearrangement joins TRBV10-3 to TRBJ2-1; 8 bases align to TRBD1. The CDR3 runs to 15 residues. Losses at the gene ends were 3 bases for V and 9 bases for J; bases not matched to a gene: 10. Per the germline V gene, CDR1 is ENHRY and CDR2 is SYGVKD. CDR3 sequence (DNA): TGTGCCATCAGTGAAAGGGGGACAGGACCCAGTGAGCAGTTCTTC. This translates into CAISERGTGPSEQFF.

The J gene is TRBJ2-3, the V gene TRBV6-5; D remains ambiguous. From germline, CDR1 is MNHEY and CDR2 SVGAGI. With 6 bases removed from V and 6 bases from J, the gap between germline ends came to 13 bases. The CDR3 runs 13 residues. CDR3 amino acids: CASSKRLGDTQYF. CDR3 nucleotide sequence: TGTGCCAGCAGCAAGCGACTTGGGGATACGCAGTATTTT.

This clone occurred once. This chain's CDR3 is CASSLHSSGSYNEQFF. The CDR3 nucleotides are TGTGCCAGCAGTTTGCATTCTAGCGGGAGTTACAATGAGCAGTTCTTC. This chain links TRBV28 with TRBJ2-1; the match to TRBD2 covers 10 bases. Germline V CDR1 and CDR2: MDHEN, SYDVKM. Losses at the gene ends were 3 bases for V and 4 bases for J; bases not matched to a gene: 6. CDR3 length: 16 amino acids.

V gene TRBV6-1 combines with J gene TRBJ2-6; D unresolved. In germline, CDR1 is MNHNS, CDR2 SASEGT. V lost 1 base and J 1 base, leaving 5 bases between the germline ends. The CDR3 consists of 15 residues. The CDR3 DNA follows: TGTGCCAGCAGTGAAGTATTATCTGGGGCCAACGTCCTGACTTTC. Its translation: CASSEVLSGANVLTF.

The chain's CDR3 is CASSLSLISSYEQYF. CDR3 sequence (DNA): TGTGCCAGCAGCTTAAGCTTGATCTCGTCCTACGAGCAGTACTTC. The chain is built from TRBV7-2 and TRBJ2-7, with D uncertain. Trimming left V 2 bases short and J 1 base short, with 12 bases between. There are 15 residues in the CDR3. The germline gives CDR1 SGHTA, CDR2 FQGNSA.

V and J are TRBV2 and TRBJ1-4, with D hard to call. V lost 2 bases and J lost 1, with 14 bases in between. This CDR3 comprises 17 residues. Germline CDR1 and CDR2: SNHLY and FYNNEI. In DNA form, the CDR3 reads TGTGCCAGCAGTGAACCCCCGACACTAGTAACTAATGAAAAACTGTTTTTT. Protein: CASSEPPTLVTNEKLFF.

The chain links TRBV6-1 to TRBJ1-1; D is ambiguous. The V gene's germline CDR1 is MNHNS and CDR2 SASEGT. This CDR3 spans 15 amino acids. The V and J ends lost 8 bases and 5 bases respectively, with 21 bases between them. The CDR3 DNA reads TGTGCCAGCCCGGCCTTGGCAGTGATGGAGACTGAAGCTTTCTTT. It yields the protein CASPALAVMETEAFF.

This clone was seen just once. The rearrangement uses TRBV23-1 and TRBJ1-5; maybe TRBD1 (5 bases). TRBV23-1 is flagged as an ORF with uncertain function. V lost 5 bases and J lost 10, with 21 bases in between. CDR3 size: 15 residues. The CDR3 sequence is CASSVSQGKKIPQHF. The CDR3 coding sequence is TGCGCCAGCAGTGTAAGTCAGGGAAAAAAGATACCCCAGCATTTT.

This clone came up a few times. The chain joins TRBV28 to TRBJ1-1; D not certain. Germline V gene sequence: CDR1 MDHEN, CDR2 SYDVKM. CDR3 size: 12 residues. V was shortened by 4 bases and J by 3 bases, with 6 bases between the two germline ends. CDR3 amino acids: CASSSSYTEAFF. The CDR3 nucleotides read TGTGCCAGCAGTTCCAGTTACACTGAAGCTTTCTTT.

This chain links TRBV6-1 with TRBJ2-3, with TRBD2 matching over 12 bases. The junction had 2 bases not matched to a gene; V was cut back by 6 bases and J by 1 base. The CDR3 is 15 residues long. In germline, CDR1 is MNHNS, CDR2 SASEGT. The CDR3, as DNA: TGTGCCAGCAGGACTAGCGGGAGCGGCACAGATACGCAGTATTTT. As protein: CASRTSGSGTDTQYF.

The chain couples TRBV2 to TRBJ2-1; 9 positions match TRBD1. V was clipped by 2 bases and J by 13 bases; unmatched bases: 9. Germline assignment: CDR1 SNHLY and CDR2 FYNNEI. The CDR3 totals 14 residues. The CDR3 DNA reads TGTGCCAGCAGTGAAAATTGGGGACAGGGAACCCAGTTCTTC. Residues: CASSENWGQGTQFF. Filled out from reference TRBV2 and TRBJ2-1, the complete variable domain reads EPEVTQTPSHQVTQMGQEVILRCVPISNHLYFYWYRQILGQKVEFLVSFYNNEISEKSEIFDDQFSVERPDGSNFTLKIRSTKLEDSAMYFCASSENWGQGTQFFGPGTRLTVL.

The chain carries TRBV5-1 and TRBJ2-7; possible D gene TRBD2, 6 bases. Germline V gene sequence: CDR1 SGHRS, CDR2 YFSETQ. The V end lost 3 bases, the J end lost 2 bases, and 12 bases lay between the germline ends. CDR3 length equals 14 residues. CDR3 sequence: CASSWEEGTYEQYF. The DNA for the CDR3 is TGCGCCAGCAGCTGGGAGGAGGGAACCTACGAGCAGTACTTC.